The 8 T cell receptor beta chains given below trace back to one sample, sequenced in a study of graft-versus-host responses after intestinal transplantation. Generated by immunoSEQ multiplex PCR, the TCRdb table keeps only in-frame clones and is missing some. This sample carries some 120,000 clones, approximately 90% of them seen once, and the ten largest clones take roughly 0.24%. For these TCRs, the target antigens are not known. The sample consisted of unstimulated CD4+ T cells sorted from spleen or lymph node cells, taken before transplant. Receptors originate from a human donor who was the organ donor for an intestinal transplant.

The J gene is TRBJ1-1, the V gene TRBV28, with a weak D call TRBD1 (5 bases). The CDR3 loop spans 15 amino acids. The germline CDR1 and CDR2 sequences are MDHEN and SYDVKM. The ends were cut back, 6 bases at V and 4 bases at J, with 18 bases in the middle. The CDR3 reads CASSPPRQRGTEAFF. In nucleotides, the CDR3 is TGTGCCAGCAGCCCACCCCGACAGAGGGGCACTGAAGCTTTCTTT. The full variable domain, its missing parts supplied by reference TRBV28 and TRBJ1-1, is DVKVTQSSRYLVKRTGEKVFLECVQDMDHENMFWYRQDPGLGLRLIYFSYDVKMKEKGDIPEGYSVSREKKERFSLILESASTNQTSMYLCASSPPRQRGTEAFFGQGTRLTVV.

The chain uses TRBV5-4 and TRBJ2-3; TRBD1 matches at 8 bases. The CDR3 sequence is 15 residues long. V lost 4 bases, J lost 8 bases, and 12 bases stayed unmatched. The germline gives CDR1 SGHNT, CDR2 YYREEE (reference sequence). The CDR3 bases are TGTGCCAGCAGCCTGGAGCCTCCACAGGGGGGTACGCAGTATTTT. Residues: CASSLEPPQGGTQYF.

The chain combines TRBV7-9 with TRBJ2-7, with TRBD2 matching over 10 bases. The V segment lost 7 bases and the J segment 4 bases; nucleotides outside the gene matches: 4. Germline V gene data show CDR1 as SEHNR and CDR2 as FQNEAQ (reference sequence). The CDR3 contains 13 residues. The CDR3 region has the DNA TGTGCCAGCACGGCTAGCGGGAGTTACGAGCAGTACTTC. Its protein product is CASTASGSYEQYF.

The sample holds a few counts of this clone. The chain recombines TRBV5-8 with TRBJ2-7; 9 bases line up with TRBD1. This CDR3 spans 14 amino acids. CDR1 and CDR2 (germline): SGHTS, YDEGEE. Losses at the gene ends were 7 bases for V and 5 bases for J; bases not matched to a gene: 10. The DNA for the CDR3 is TGTGCCAGCCGCCCGAGAGACAGGGGGGACGAGCAGTACTTC. Translation: CASRPRDRGDEQYF. The entire variable domain, with the rest obtained from reference TRBV5-8 and TRBJ2-7, is as follows: EAGVTQSPTHLIKTRGQQATLRCSPISGHTSVYWYQQALGLGLQFLLWYDEGEERNRGNFPPRFSGRQFPNYSSELNVNALELEDSALYLCASRPRDRGDEQYFGPGTRLTVT.

The gene calls are TRBV4-1 and TRBJ2-3; TRBD2 aligns across 7 bases. After removal of 4 bases from V and 5 bases from J, the junction contained 12 bases not matched to a gene. The CDR3 extends over 16 amino acids. Germline CDR1 and CDR2: MGHRA and YSYEKL. The CDR3 DNA follows: TGCGCCAGCAGCCCCCGTTATGGGGGGGTGGTAGATACGCAGTATTTT. Amino acids: CASSPRYGGVVDTQYF.

The chain carries TRBV28 and TRBJ2-3, with D unresolved. Germline assignment: CDR1 MDHEN and CDR2 SYDVKM. Trimming removed 7 bases from V and 0 bases from J, with 8 bases in between. There are 13 residues in the CDR3. The CDR3 DNA sequence: TGTGCCAGCACGCAGCCTAGCACAGATACGCAGTATTTT. Amino acid sequence: CASTQPSTDTQYF.

The chain uses TRBV7-9 and TRBJ2-5; D unclear. Germline lookup yields CDR1 SEHNR and CDR2 FQNEAQ (reference sequence). Between the trimmed V and J ends, which lost 0 bases and 2 bases, there was a span of 16 bases. The CDR3 spans 17 residues. CDR3 DNA sequence: TGTGCCAGCAGCTTAGCGCTAGTGACAAGCCATCAAGAGACCCAGTACTTC. Its protein is CASSLALVTSHQETQYF.

J is TRBJ2-5 and V is TRBV5-1; 11 bases are a match to TRBD2. The germline V gene has CDR1 SGHRS and CDR2 YFSETQ. Trimming cost V 4 bases and J 4 bases; bases outside gene matches: 6. The CDR3 extends over 15 amino acids. The CDR3 here is CASSPTSGIPETQYF. In DNA, the CDR3 is TGCGCCAGCAGCCCGACTAGCGGGATACCAGAGACCCAGTACTTC.